This T cell receptor beta chain was sequenced for a study of shared clonotypes between healthy human individuals. General study points: Clonotypes not shared had lower generation probabilities than those common to all four donors.

Those who donated, Caucasian adults without exception, all lived in Nashville, Tennessee. On this clone itself: No antigen is known for it.

CDR1 is ENHRY, CDR2 SYGVKD, per germline. Germline trimming cut 8 bases from V and 1 base from J; bases unmatched to any gene: 1. The CDR3 sequence is 13 residues long. Clones were sequenced by immunoSEQ multiplex PCR, and TCRdb holds only the in-frame ones, with some missing. Among millions of clones listed, 80% to 95% were seen once. The sequenced material came from naive CD4+ T cells from PBMCs. As to subset: CD45RA+ positively selected. This chain joins TRBV10-3 and TRBJ2-7, with 11 bases matching TRBD2. This TCR was sampled from a young man in good health. Some clones in this sample may be carry-over from other donors' samples. CDR3 nucleotide sequence: TGTGCCATCGGGACTAGCGGTTCCTACGAGCAGTACTTC. As protein: CAIGTSGSYEQYF.